This paragraph reports one T cell receptor beta chain. The data originate from a study of patients and donors after allogeneic stem cell transplantation. MiXCR, applied by TCRdb to the RT-PCR reads, yields one record per CDR3 protein. The sample records roughly 960,000 distinct CDR3 sequences, around 17% being singletons. This sequence originates from a human donor who was either an allogeneic HSCT recipient or a stem cell or donor lymphocyte infusion donor (not recorded which). It is not recorded whose cells these are; they may come from a transplant donor. Sequencing input: blood, either unsorted or a sorted T cell fraction (not recorded which).

The CDR3 here is CASSFEGIYEQYF. The CDR3 coding sequence is TGTGCCAGCAGTTTCGAGGGGATCTACGAGCAGTACTTC. V usage is TRBV12-3 or TRBV12-4 and J usage is TRBJ2-7; D tentatively reads TRBD1 or TRBD2 (5 bases each). Trimming stripped 3 bases from V and 3 bases from J, with 9 bases between. The CDR3 consists of 13 residues.